The rows below give T cell receptor beta chains drawn from one sample of a study of blood T cell repertoires in COVID-19. Libraries were prepared by immunoSEQ multiplex PCR; TCRdb keeps only in-frame clonotypes and omits some of them. Of some 230,000 clones detected, 86% appear once; the ten largest clones hold about 2.2%. What was sequenced was peripheral blood. These receptors were taken from a man aged 25-40 years who had recovered from COVID-19. The CDR3 runs from the conserved cysteine through the conserved F or W. A D gene is named only where the DNA matches it firmly. Only some rows state a clone size, as once, few, many or a class for expanded clones.

TRBV11-2,NA,TRBJ2-7,TRBD1,TGTGCCAGCAGTCGCGACAGGGCGACCTCCTACGAGCAGTACTTC,CASSRDRATSYEQYF
TRBV5-1,NA,TRBJ2-6,TRBD1,TGCGCCAGCAGCTTGGGCGCAGGGGGCGCGTTTGGGGCCAACGTCCTGACTTTC,CASSLGAGGAFGANVLTF
TRBV6-5,NA,TRBJ1-2,NA,TGTGCCAGCAGTTCACCGGTGCAGGGCGACTATGGCTACACCTTC,CASSSPVQGDYGYTF
TRBV7-9,NA,TRBJ2-1,TRBD2,TGTGCCAGCAGCATGGGACTAGCGGGTGACAATGAGCAGTTCTTC,CASSMGLAGDNEQFF
TRBV5-1,NA,TRBJ1-1,NA,TGCGCCAGCAGCACGACAGCCAACACTGAAGCTTTCTTT,CASSTTANTEAFF
TRBV19,few,TRBJ1-5,TRBD1,TGTGCCAGTACCTTGGGACAGGGTAGCAATCAGCCCCAGCATTTT,CASTLGQGSNQPQHF
TRBV11-3,NA,TRBJ1-1,TRBD1,TGTGCCAGCAGCTTAGCTAACAGGGGTAACACTGAAGCTTTCTTT,CASSLANRGNTEAFF
TRBV30,NA,TRBJ2-7,TRBD2,TGTGCCTGGGGCCGCGGGGGTTGGTCCTACGAGCAGTACTTC,CAWGRGGWSYEQYF
TRBV13,NA,TRBJ2-1,NA,TGTGCCAGCAGCTTACAAGCGTCTAATGAGCAGTTCTTC,CASSLQASNEQFF
TRBV7-2,NA,TRBJ1-4,TRBD1,TGTGCCAGCAGCTTATACAGGGGAAGCAATGAAAAACTGTTTTTT,CASSLYRGSNEKLFF
TRBV7-2,NA,TRBJ2-1,NA,TGTGCCAGCAGCTTTGGGCGGGGAAACAATGAGCAGTTCTTC,CASSFGRGNNEQFF
TRBV12-3/TRBV12-4,NA,TRBJ1-2,NA,TGTGCCAGCAGTTTATTCAGGGGCAGCTACACCTTC,CASSLFRGSYTF
TRBV21-1,NA,TRBJ1-5,NA,TGTGCCACAAAAGAGGCAGTTTATAGCAATCAGCCCCAGCATTTT,CATKEAVYSNQPQHF
TRBV21-1,once,TRBJ1-5,NA,TGTGCCAGCAGCAAACAGACAGGGATAAATAGCAATCAGCCCCAGCATTTT,CASSKQTGINSNQPQHF
TRBV19,NA,TRBJ2-5,TRBD1,TGTGCCAGTAGTGAGACAGGGACGGAGACCCAGTACTTC,CASSETGTETQYF
TRBV6-5,NA,TRBJ1-4,NA,TGTGCCAGCAGTTATATGGGGGCCCGGGAAGAAAAACTGTTTTTT,CASSYMGAREEKLFF
TRBV6-5,NA,TRBJ2-3,TRBD1,TGTGCCAGCAGACGACAGGGGGGTACGCAGTATTTT,CASRRQGGTQYF
TRBV6-6,NA,TRBJ1-2,NA,TGTGCCAGCACCCGTGGTCAGCGCTATGGCTACACCTTC,CASTRGQRYGYTF
TRBV5-6,few,TRBJ1-2,TRBD1,TGTGCCAGCAGCTTGGGGGACCTGACAGGGCACTCGGATGGCTACACCTTC,CASSLGDLTGHSDGYTF
TRBV6-5,NA,TRBJ1-3,TRBD1,TGTGCCAGCTCCGGGACAGATTACGGAAACACCATATATTTT,CASSGTDYGNTIYF
TRBV15,NA,TRBJ1-2,NA,TGTGCCACCAGCAGAGATTTGTCCGCTAGCTATGGCTACACCTTC,CATSRDLSASYGYTF
TRBV12-3/TRBV12-4,NA,TRBJ2-7,NA,TGTGCCAGCAGTTTGGGCATCTCCTACGAGCAGTACTTC,CASSLGISYEQYF
TRBV5-1,few,TRBJ2-1,NA,TGCGCCAGCAGCTTGGGGGACTGGTCCTACAATGAGCAGTTCTTC,CASSLGDWSYNEQFF
TRBV19,NA,TRBJ2-5,TRBD2,TGTGCCACCTGGGGGGGGGAAGAGACCCAGTACTTC,CATWGGEETQYF
TRBV19,once,TRBJ2-2,TRBD1,TGTGCCACCCCGGACAGGGTGAGCGGGGAGCTGTTTTTT,CATPDRVSGELFF
TRBV6-4,NA,TRBJ2-7,NA,TGTGCCAGCAGTACCCTACGGGACATTTACTCCTACGAGCAGTACTTC,CASSTLRDIYSYEQYF
TRBV19,NA,TRBJ2-5,NA,TGTGCCAGTAGTAAGAGGGGGCAAGAGACCCAGTACTTC,CASSKRGQETQYF
TRBV30,NA,TRBJ2-1,NA,TGTGCCTGGACCACGGGAGCAAGCTCCTACAATGAGCAGTTCTTC,CAWTTGASSYNEQFF
TRBV11-2,many,TRBJ1-6,NA,TGTGCCAGCAGCGGAGGGAATTCACCCCTCCACTTT,CASSGGNSPLHF
TRBV6-5,NA,TRBJ2-5,TRBD2,TGTGCCAGCAGTTACAGCGGGGGAACTCAAGAGACCCAGTACTTC,CASSYSGGTQETQYF
TRBV6-5,many,TRBJ2-6,NA,TGTGCCAGCAGTTACGCCGGGGTTTCTGGGGCCAACGTCCTGACTTTC,CASSYAGVSGANVLTF
TRBV18,once,TRBJ2-7,TRBD1,TGTGCCAGCTCACCAGTCACAGGGGACAACGAGCAGTACTTC,CASSPVTGDNEQYF
TRBV28,NA,TRBJ2-2,NA,TGTGCCAGCATAAGGGGCGACACCGGGGAGCTGTTTTTT,CASIRGDTGELFF
TRBV6-4,NA,TRBJ1-2,TRBD1,TGTGCCAGCAGGCCCGAGGGGACAGGGGTCCCCTTTGACTATGGCTACACCTTC,CASRPEGTGVPFDYGYTF
TRBV11-3,NA,TRBJ2-7,NA,TGTGCCAGCAGCTTAGTTCGGGGAAACGAGCAGTACTTC,CASSLVRGNEQYF
TRBV18,NA,TRBJ1-3,NA,TGTGCCAGCTCACCATCTCAGGGCGCCGGTGGAAACACCATATATTTT,CASSPSQGAGGNTIYF
TRBV11-3,NA,TRBJ2-1,TRBD2,TGTGCCAGCAGCTTAGTGGGTAGCGGGGGCTCCTACAATGAGCAGTTCTTC,CASSLVGSGGSYNEQFF
TRBV30,NA,TRBJ1-4,NA,TGTGCCTGGAAGGTGTCGGGGACTACCAATGAAAAACTGTTTTTT,CAWKVSGTTNEKLFF
TRBV19,NA,TRBJ1-5,NA,TGTGCCAGTAGTATGGGGCGGGACTCGGAGCCCCAGCATTTT,CASSMGRDSEPQHF
TRBV7-9,NA,TRBJ1-2,NA,TGTGCCAGCAGCTTAACTGGGGGCGGCTACACCTTC,CASSLTGGGYTF
TRBV29-1,NA,TRBJ1-2,TRBD1,TGCAGCGCCTGGGGCTTCGCTGGACAGGGGCTACACTATGGCTACACCTTC,CSAWGFAGQGLHYGYTF
TRBV11-2,NA,TRBJ2-1,NA,TGTGCCAGCAGCTTCCCTGTTCGGGGGTACAATGAGCAGTTCTTC,CASSFPVRGYNEQFF